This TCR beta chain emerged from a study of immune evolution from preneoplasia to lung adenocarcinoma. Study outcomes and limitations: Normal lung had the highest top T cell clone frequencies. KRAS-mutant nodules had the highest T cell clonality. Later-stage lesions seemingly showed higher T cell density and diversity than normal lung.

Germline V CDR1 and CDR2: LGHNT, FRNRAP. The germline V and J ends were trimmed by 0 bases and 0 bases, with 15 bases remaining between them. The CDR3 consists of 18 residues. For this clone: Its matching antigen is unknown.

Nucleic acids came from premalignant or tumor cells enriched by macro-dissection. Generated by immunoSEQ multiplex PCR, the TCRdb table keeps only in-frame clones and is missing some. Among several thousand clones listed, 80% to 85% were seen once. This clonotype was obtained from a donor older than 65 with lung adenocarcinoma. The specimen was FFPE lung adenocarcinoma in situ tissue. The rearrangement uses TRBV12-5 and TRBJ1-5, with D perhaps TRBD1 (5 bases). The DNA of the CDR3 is TGTGCTAGTGGTTTGGTAGCACGACAGTACAATAGCAATCAGCCCCAGCATTTT. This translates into CASGLVARQYNSNQPQHF.